The present T cell receptor beta chain was sequenced within a study of blood T cell repertoires in COVID-19. Germline V CDR1 and CDR2: LNHDA, SQIVND (reference sequence). CDR3 length: 15 residues. V dropped 2 bases and J dropped 3 bases, with 11 bases sitting between them. Clones were read by immunoSEQ multiplex PCR, and TCRdb kept only the in-frame ones, dropping some. The sample comprises roughly 110,000 clones, 60% to 85% of which are singletons, and roughly 6.2% rests with the top ten. This clone turned up a few times. This TCR was recovered from a man older than 75 with COVID-19, enrolled during active disease. What was sequenced was peripheral blood. The chain joins TRBV19 to TRBJ1-5; D not certain. The chain's CDR3 is CASSISPRDNQPQHF. The CDR3 DNA is TGTGCCAGTAGTATATCCCCCCGGGACAATCAGCCCCAGCATTTT.